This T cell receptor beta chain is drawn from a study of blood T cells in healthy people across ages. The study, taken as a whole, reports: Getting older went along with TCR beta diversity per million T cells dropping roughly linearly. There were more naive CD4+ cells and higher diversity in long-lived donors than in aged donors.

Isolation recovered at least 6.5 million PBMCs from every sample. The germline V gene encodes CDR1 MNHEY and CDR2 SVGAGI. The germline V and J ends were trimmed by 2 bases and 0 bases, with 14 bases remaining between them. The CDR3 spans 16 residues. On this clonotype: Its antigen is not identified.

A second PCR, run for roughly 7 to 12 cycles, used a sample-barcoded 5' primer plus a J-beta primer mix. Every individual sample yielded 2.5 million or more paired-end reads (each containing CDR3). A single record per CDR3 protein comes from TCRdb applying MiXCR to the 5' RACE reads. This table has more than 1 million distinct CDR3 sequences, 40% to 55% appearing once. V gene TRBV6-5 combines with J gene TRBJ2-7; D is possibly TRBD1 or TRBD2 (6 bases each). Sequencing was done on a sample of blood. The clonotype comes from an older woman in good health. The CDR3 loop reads CASSYSGQGSSYEQYF. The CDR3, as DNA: TGTGCCAGCAGTTACAGCGGGCAGGGGAGCTCCTACGAGCAGTACTTC.